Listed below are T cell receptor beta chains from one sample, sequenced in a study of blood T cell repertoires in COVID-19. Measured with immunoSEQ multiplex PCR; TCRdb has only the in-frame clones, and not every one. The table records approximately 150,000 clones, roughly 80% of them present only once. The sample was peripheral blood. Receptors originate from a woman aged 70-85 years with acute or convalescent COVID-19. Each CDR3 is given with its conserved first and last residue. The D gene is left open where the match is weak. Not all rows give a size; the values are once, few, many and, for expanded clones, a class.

CDR3: CARIQDTDTQYF
DNA: TGTGCCAGGATACAGGACACAGATACGCAGTATTTT
D: .
size: .
J: TRBJ2-3
V: TRBV5-6

CDR3: CASSLSPTTLTGNYGYTF
DNA: TGTGCCAGCAGCTTAAGTCCCACGACCTTGACAGGGAACTATGGCTACACCTTC
D: TRBD1
size: .
J: TRBJ1-2
V: TRBV7-2

CDR3: CAWSVQGASGANVLTF
DNA: TGTGCCTGGAGTGTACAGGGGGCGAGTGGGGCCAACGTCCTGACTTTC
D: TRBD1
size: .
J: TRBJ2-6
V: TRBV30

CDR3: CASSETSPSTDTQYF
DNA: TGTGCCAGTAGCGAGACTAGCCCTAGCACAGATACGCAGTATTTT
D: TRBD2
size: .
J: TRBJ2-3
V: TRBV19

CDR3: CSVEAMEWHGTAQFF
DNA: TGCAGCGTTGAAGCCATGGAATGGCATGGGACTGCCCAGTTCTTC
D: .
size: .
J: TRBJ2-1
V: TRBV29-1

CDR3: CASSWDRNTEAFF
DNA: TGTGCCAGCTCGTGGGACAGGAACACTGAAGCTTTCTTT
D: TRBD1
size: .
J: TRBJ1-1
V: TRBV6-6

CDR3: CSVFGSSDTEAFF
DNA: TGCAGCGTTTTTGGTAGTTCGGACACTGAAGCTTTCTTT
D: .
size: .
J: TRBJ1-1
V: TRBV29-1

CDR3: CASSLAGGPYEQFF
DNA: TGCGCCAGCAGCTTGGCGGGGGGGCCCTATGAGCAGTTCTTC
D: TRBD2
size: .
J: TRBJ2-1
V: TRBV5-1

CDR3: CASSQDGTGTDTQYF
DNA: TGCGCCAGCAGCCAAGACGGGACAGGGACAGATACGCAGTATTTT
D: TRBD1
size: .
J: TRBJ2-3
V: TRBV4-1

CDR3: CASSLVAYGWGPSTDTQYF
DNA: TGCGCCAGCAGCTTGGTCGCTTACGGTTGGGGGCCTAGCACAGATACGCAGTATTTT
D: .
size: .
J: TRBJ2-3
V: TRBV5-1

CDR3: CASSEVVGGSGNTIYF
DNA: TGTGCCAGCAGTGAAGTCGTAGGGGGCTCTGGAAACACCATATATTTT
D: .
size: .
J: TRBJ1-3
V: TRBV6-1

CDR3: CASSMVPGQAQETQYF
DNA: TGTGCCAGTAGTATGGTCCCAGGGCAGGCCCAAGAGACCCAGTACTTC
D: .
size: .
J: TRBJ2-5
V: TRBV19

CDR3: CASSPRLGRAGELFF
DNA: TGTGCCAGCAGTCCCCGACTAGGGCGGGCCGGGGAGCTGTTTTTT
D: .
size: .
J: TRBJ2-2
V: TRBV28

CDR3: CASSIDRTGSGYGYTF
DNA: TGTGCCAGTAGTATAGATCGGACAGGGAGCGGCTATGGCTACACCTTC
D: TRBD1
size: .
J: TRBJ1-2
V: TRBV19

CDR3: CASSPRQGVSSNYGYTF
DNA: TGTGCCAGCAGCCCTCGACAGGGGGTAAGTAGTAACTATGGCTACACCTTC
D: TRBD1
size: .
J: TRBJ1-2
V: TRBV3-1/TRBV3-2

CDR3: CASSQGGSNQPQHF
DNA: TGTGCCAGCAGCCAGGGGGGTAGCAATCAGCCCCAGCATTTT
D: .
size: .
J: TRBJ1-5
V: TRBV14

CDR3: CAWTPSGGYEQYF
DNA: TGTGCCTGGACGCCTAGCGGGGGTTACGAGCAGTACTTC
D: TRBD2
size: .
J: TRBJ2-7
V: TRBV30

CDR3: CASSLGGQGGNSPLHF
DNA: TGTGCCAGCAGCTTAGGGGGACAGGGTGGGAATTCACCCCTCCACTTT
D: TRBD1
size: .
J: TRBJ1-6
V: TRBV7-6

CDR3: CASSVNGRGNNEQFF
DNA: TGTGCCAGCAGCGTAAACGGGAGGGGAAACAATGAGCAGTTCTTC
D: TRBD2
size: .
J: TRBJ2-1
V: TRBV9

CDR3: CASSLGQFYEQYF
DNA: TGTGCTAGCAGCTTAGGGCAGTTCTACGAGCAGTACTTC
D: .
size: .
J: TRBJ2-7
V: TRBV7-7

CDR3: CASSQSYSGRMNTEAFF
DNA: TGCGCCAGCAGTCAATCATATAGCGGCAGGATGAACACTGAAGCTTTCTTT
D: .
size: .
J: TRBJ1-1
V: TRBV23-1

CDR3: CASSSRTSGRFNEQFF
DNA: TGTGCCAGCAGTTCAAGGACTAGCGGGAGATTCAATGAGCAGTTCTTC
D: TRBD2
size: .
J: TRBJ2-1
V: TRBV28

CDR3: CASSLWSSGDQETQYF
DNA: TGTGCCAGCAGTTTATGGAGTAGCGGAGACCAAGAGACCCAGTACTTC
D: .
size: .
J: TRBJ2-5
V: TRBV28

CDR3: CASSVAGQGDEQYF
DNA: TGTGCCAGCAGCGTAGCGGGGCAGGGGGACGAGCAGTACTTC
D: TRBD1
size: .
J: TRBJ2-7
V: TRBV9

CDR3: CASSLPGQGGTGELFF
DNA: TGTGCCAGCAGCTTACCGGGACAGGGAGGCACCGGGGAGCTGTTTTTT
D: TRBD1
size: .
J: TRBJ2-2
V: TRBV7-9

CDR3: CASSPQGNTGELFF
DNA: TGTGCTAGCAGCCCACAGGGGAACACCGGGGAGCTGTTTTTT
D: .
size: .
J: TRBJ2-2
V: TRBV7-7

CDR3: CASSQSGPPGVNQPQHF
DNA: TGCGCCAGCAGTCAATCTGGGCCGCCAGGGGTCAATCAGCCCCAGCATTTT
D: .
size: .
J: TRBJ1-5
V: TRBV23-1

CDR3: CASSPWDRGSGNTIYF
DNA: TGTGCCAGCAGCCCATGGGACAGGGGCTCTGGAAACACCATATATTTT
D: TRBD1
size: .
J: TRBJ1-3
V: TRBV14

CDR3: CAWSVLWGPPGYTF
DNA: TGTGCCTGGAGTGTACTTTGGGGGCCCCCTGGCTACACCTTC
D: .
size: few
J: TRBJ1-2
V: TRBV30

CDR3: CASSFQGTAEAFF
DNA: TGTGCCAGCAGTTTCCAGGGTACCGCTGAAGCTTTCTTT
D: .
size: .
J: TRBJ1-1
V: TRBV6-2/TRBV6-3

CDR3: CASSYSRNQPQHF
DNA: TGTGCCAGCAGTTACTCGAGAAATCAGCCCCAGCATTTT
D: .
size: few
J: TRBJ1-5
V: TRBV6-5

CDR3: CASSTTPGRGGVKTEAFF
DNA: TGTGCCAGCAGCACGACTCCTGGACGAGGGGGCGTTAAAACTGAAGCTTTCTTT
D: .
size: .
J: TRBJ1-1
V: TRBV21-1

CDR3: CASSLAGGPDEQYF
DNA: TGTGCCAGCAGCTTAGCGGGGGGGCCGGACGAGCAGTACTTC
D: .
size: .
J: TRBJ2-7
V: TRBV7-2

CDR3: CASSFDRGPETQYF
DNA: TGTGCCAGCAGTTTCGACAGGGGGCCGGAGACCCAGTACTTC
D: TRBD1
size: .
J: TRBJ2-5
V: TRBV28

CDR3: CASSLASGNTDTQYF
DNA: TGTGCCAGCAGCTTAGCTAGCGGTAACACAGATACGCAGTATTTT
D: .
size: .
J: TRBJ2-3
V: TRBV7-9

CDR3: CASSGGTGNEQFF
DNA: TGCGCCAGCAGTGGGGGGACAGGCAATGAGCAGTTCTTC
D: TRBD1
size: .
J: TRBJ2-1
V: TRBV10-1

CDR3: CATRGLAGDTQYF
DNA: TGTGCCACCAGGGGACTAGCGGGAGATACGCAGTATTTT
D: TRBD2
size: few
J: TRBJ2-3
V: TRBV24-1

CDR3: CASSGQGAGGELFF
DNA: TGCGCCAGCAGCGGGCAGGGGGCGGGCGGGGAGCTGTTTTTT
D: TRBD1
size: .
J: TRBJ2-2
V: TRBV4-3

CDR3: CASTPPGQGSYRGYTF
DNA: TGTGCCAGCACGCCACCCGGACAGGGAAGTTACCGTGGCTACACCTTC
D: TRBD1
size: few
J: TRBJ1-2
V: TRBV6-6

CDR3: CASSSLDRGLGYTF
DNA: TGTGCCAGCAGCTCCCTGGACAGGGGGCTTGGCTACACCTTC
D: TRBD1
size: .
J: TRBJ1-2
V: TRBV7-2

CDR3: CASSGTGGTTGELFF
DNA: TGTGCCAGCAGTGGGACAGGGGGGACCACCGGGGAGCTGTTTTTT
D: TRBD1
size: .
J: TRBJ2-2
V: TRBV2

CDR3: CASSPQGGLAANEQFF
DNA: TGTGCCAGCAGCCCCCAGGGGGGACTAGCTGCGAATGAGCAGTTCTTC
D: TRBD2
size: .
J: TRBJ2-1
V: TRBV9

CDR3: CAWDRTREGTQYF
DNA: TGTGCCTGGGACCGGACTAGGGAAGGTACGCAGTATTTT
D: TRBD2
size: .
J: TRBJ2-3
V: TRBV30

CDR3: CASSQPRLNYGYTF
DNA: TGTGCCAGCAGCCAACCCCGACTGAACTATGGCTACACCTTC
D: .
size: .
J: TRBJ1-2
V: TRBV3-1/TRBV3-2

CDR3: CASSIWDRGNQPQHF
DNA: TGTGCCAGTAGTATATGGGACAGAGGCAATCAGCCCCAGCATTTT
D: TRBD1
size: few
J: TRBJ1-5
V: TRBV19

CDR3: CASRGSNTEAFF
DNA: TGCGCCAGCAGGGGCAGCAACACTGAAGCTTTCTTT
D: .
size: few
J: TRBJ1-1
V: TRBV4-1

CDR3: CASSRDRDTGELFF
DNA: TGTGCTAGCAGCCGTGACCGGGACACCGGGGAGCTGTTTTTT
D: .
size: .
J: TRBJ2-2
V: TRBV7-7

CDR3: CASSIQIEQFF
DNA: TGTGCCAGTAGTATACAGATCGAGCAGTTCTTC
D: .
size: .
J: TRBJ2-1
V: TRBV19

CDR3: CASSLAGNQKGYTF
DNA: TGCGCCAGCAGCTTGGCCGGGAATCAGAAGGGCTACACCTTC
D: .
size: .
J: TRBJ1-2
V: TRBV5-1

CDR3: CASSLQAPGEQYF
DNA: TGTGCCAGCAGTTTACAGGCCCCAGGAGAGCAGTACTTC
D: .
size: .
J: TRBJ2-7
V: TRBV28

CDR3: CASSPVSGELTDTQYF
DNA: TGCGCCAGCAGCCCCGTATCCGGGGAGTTGACAGATACGCAGTATTTT
D: .
size: once
J: TRBJ2-3
V: TRBV5-1

CDR3: CAWSVRGLQPEAFF
DNA: TGTGCCTGGAGTGTCAGGGGGCTTCAACCTGAAGCTTTCTTT
D: TRBD1
size: .
J: TRBJ1-1
V: TRBV30

CDR3: CASSLTGTGGHEQYF
DNA: TGCGCCAGCAGCTTAACCGGGACAGGGGGCCACGAGCAGTACTTC
D: TRBD1
size: .
J: TRBJ2-7
V: TRBV5-1

CDR3: CAWKKQANTGELFF
DNA: TGTGCCTGGAAAAAACAGGCGAACACCGGGGAGCTGTTTTTT
D: .
size: once
J: TRBJ2-2
V: TRBV30